A selection of T cell receptor beta chains follows, all from one sample in a study of shared clonotypes between healthy human individuals. The data were produced by immunoSEQ multiplex PCR, yet TCRdb's version contains in-frame clones alone and is incomplete. The profile shows under 2.5 million clones, 85% to 95% of them singletons. Source material: naive CD4+ T cells from PBMCs. The receptors stem from a man aged 18 to 29 in good health. Some clones in this sample may be carry-over from other donors' samples. Both conserved end residues are part of each CDR3.

>TRBV7-2
CASSLAGPVGNIQYF
>TRBV4-3
CASSQVLAGVDETQYF
>TRBV7-3
CASSLGRTSGRNEQFF
>TRBV11-2
CASTGGGPPYEQYF
>TRBV20-1
CSVPNEQFF
>TRBV18
CASSPGISTEAFF
>TRBV7-2
CASSRSGSPDTQYF
>TRBV30
CAWSVLDIQHF
>TRBV6-6
CASTPAGWGETQYF
>TRBV2
CATDPSGVGGELFF
>TRBV11-2
CASSLGTDTQYF
>TRBV2
CASSAPGGLAGAGEQYF
>TRBV19
CASSIVNSNTGELFF
>TRBV4-3
CASSQDRGPVPNYNEQFF
>TRBV28
CASSIGDEQFF
>TRBV18
CASSPTGSTDTQYF
>TRBV11-2
CASSPRATGLSNTGELFF
>TRBV30
CAWSNKRGEGTGELFF
>TRBV30
CAWSGDRDFGELFF
>TRBV2
CASIRQGLNTGELFF
>TRBV13
CASSPRGGGETQYF
>TRBV28
CAHGSGQFSNQPQHF
>TRBV4-2
CASSQASRAPGEQYF
>TRBV5-1
CASSLSLVGEQFF
>TRBV28
CASKPQGRYGYTF
>TRBV5-1
CASSFDRVGELFF
>TRBV5-1
CASSEAGQGNTEAFF
>TRBV10-3
CAISESLDLQPQHF
>TRBV28
CASSLWREGRYNEQFF
>TRBV7-6
CASSISGTGGELFF
>TRBV10-3
CAISESGQLGSGANVLTF
>TRBV7-2
CASSGQGSDTQYF
>TRBV5-6
CASSNPPPRDRGRNEQFF
>TRBV19
CASNGLAGQGGQETQYF
>TRBV7-3
CASSLTSGEQETQYF
>TRBV27
CASSLGRDLNTEAFF
>TRBV7-9
CASSPLAGGRDEQFF
>TRBV6-6
CASSYKTGFREQYF
>TRBV15
CATSRQGGYNEQFF
>TRBV4-1
CASSQFGIGAGAFGNTIYF
>TRBV30
CAWRELRTEAFF